This entry is about one T cell receptor beta chain. The antigen this receptor binds is unknown. One base away there is no much larger clone; base qualities are not given. For sequencing of the TCRbeta CDR3 region, genomic DNA was extracted from the sorted cells. The immunoSEQ Assay was used for sequencing of TCRbeta CDR3 regions. As stored in TCRdb, this immuneACCESS dataset retains in-frame rearrangements with V and J assigned. A fraction of the clones does not appear; measured against another copy, unresolved V genes explain less than half of the discrepancy, and the remainder lacks a known reason. Across this sample there are about 46,000 clones, with about 89% seen only once. Together, the top ten hold 12% of the sample. The trial excluded patients who had a history of autoimmune disease or who were on systemic immunosuppression. Peripheral blood for TCR sequencing was collected from all dose cohorts at baseline, on cycle 4 day 1, and on cycle 7 day 1. The samples were drawn from a first-in-human, open-label, multicenter phase I dose-escalation trial of ivuxolimab. The trial enrolled adults with locally advanced or metastatic head and neck squamous cell, hepatocellular, melanoma or renal cell carcinoma. CD4+ and CD8+ T cells were sorted separately from peripheral blood before TCR sequencing.

The data stem from a study of OX40 agonist ivuxolimab in advanced cancers. Study-level background: The costimulatory receptor OX40 (CD134) was targeted by ivuxolimab, a fully human IgG2 agonistic monoclonal antibody. Intravenous ivuxolimab was administered to patients every 2 weeks at six dose levels: 0.01, 0.1, 0.3, 1.5, 3 and 10 mg/kg. Among the roughly 50 dose-escalation patients, around 19 had hepatocellular carcinoma, roughly 15 melanoma, 9 renal cell carcinoma and 9 head and neck cancer. A male proportion of 70% to 90% and a mean age of around 60 years, ranging from 23 to 79, were recorded for the dose-escalation cohort. Patients were allowed to have had prior anti-PD-1, anti-PD-L1 or anti-CTLA-4 therapy, and 40% of the dose-escalation patients had previously received checkpoint inhibitors. Three dose-escalation patients achieved partial responses, one with hepatocellular carcinoma and two with cutaneous melanoma. The purpose of peripheral TCRbeta sequencing was to test whether ivuxolimab changed TCR sequence diversity and led to clonal T-cell expansion. The paper reports the monotherapy dose-escalation portion (N of about 50 patients) of the phase I ivuxolimab trial.

Results and caveats for the whole study, not just this receptor: Low levels of normalized T-cell clonal expansion were also seen in some patients who did not respond. Clonal expansion of both CD4+ and CD8+ blood T cells was observed from baseline to week 6 at doses 0.1 to 3.0 mg/kg. In the 0.1-3.0 mg/kg groups, partial responders were among the patients with the lowest normalized peripheral clonal expansion, particularly in CD8+ T cells. After ivuxolimab, more expanded clones were found on average in CD8+ T cells than in CD4+ T cells. Antigen specificity was not determined for the clonally expanded peripheral T cells.

Taken from cysteine to phenylalanine, the CDR3 has 15 residues. Only CDR3 DNA is held: 45 bases, read in frame from base 1. CDR1 and CDR2 (SNHLY, FYNNEI) derive from the germline V gene. Trimmed from V: 5 bases; trimmed from J: 5 bases; junction bases lacking a gene match: 9. The receptor's source is an adult with an advanced solid tumor such as melanoma, head and neck, liver or kidney cancer. The V gene is TRBV2 and the J gene is TRBJ1-5, with 7 middle bases fitting TRBD1. Here the sequenced sample was CD4+ or CD8+ T cells sorted from blood, taken in a trial of the OX40 agonist ivuxolimab. The CDR3 here reads CASSFRDSTYQPQHF. The nucleotide sequence reads TGTGCCAGCAGTTTCCGGGACAGTACTTATCAGCCCCAGCATTTT.